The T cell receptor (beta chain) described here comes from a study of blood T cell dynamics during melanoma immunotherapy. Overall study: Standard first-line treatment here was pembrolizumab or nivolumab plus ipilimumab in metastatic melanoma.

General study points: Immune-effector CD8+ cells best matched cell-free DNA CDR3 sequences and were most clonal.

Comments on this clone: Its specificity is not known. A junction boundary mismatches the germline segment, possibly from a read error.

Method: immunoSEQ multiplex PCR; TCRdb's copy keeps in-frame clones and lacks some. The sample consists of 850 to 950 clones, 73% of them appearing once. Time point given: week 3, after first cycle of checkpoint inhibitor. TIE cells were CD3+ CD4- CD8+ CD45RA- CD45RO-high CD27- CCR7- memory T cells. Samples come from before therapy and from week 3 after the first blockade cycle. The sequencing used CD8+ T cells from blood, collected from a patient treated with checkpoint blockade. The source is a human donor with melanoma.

CDR3 nucleotide sequence: TGCGCCAGCAGCCGGGACAGGGGGGCTTACGAGCAGTACTTC. This sequence encodes CASSRDRGAYEQYF. This rearrangement joins TRBV5-4 to TRBJ2-7, with TRBD1 identical over 11 bases. In germline, CDR1 is SGHNT, CDR2 YYREEE (reference sequence). The CDR3 loop spans 14 amino acids.